Listed here are 29 T cell receptor beta chains from one sample, sequenced in a study of T cells in Graves' hyperthyroidism and ophthalmopathy. RNA transcripts yielded amplified TCR beta CDR3 regions. TCR CDR3 regions were first amplified by RT-PCR with HTBI primers. TCRdb recomputed calls from the multiplex PCR reads with MiXCR, one row per CDR3 protein. The sample holds about 420,000 distinct CDR3 sequences, around 13% seen once. The sequenced sample consisted of blood. These receptor sequences come from a woman aged 18-29 years with Graves' hyperthyroidism.

This rearrangement joins TRBV20-1 to TRBJ2-1; 16 positions match TRBD2. CDR1 is DFQATT, CDR2 SNEGSKA, per germline (reference sequence). The CDR3 has 14 residues. The J segment lost 8 bases and the V segment lost 5 bases, leaving 3 bases of the junction unmatched. The CDR3 coding sequence is TGCAGTGCTGGGGGGACTAGCGGGAGGGATGAGCAGTTCTTC. Translating it yields CSAGGTSGRDEQFF.

On this clonotype: Possible read error: a much larger clone is one base away. This rearrangement joins TRBV30 to TRBJ2-7; D not certain. The CDR3 runs 13 residues. Deletions cut 0 bases from V and 3 bases from J, with 9 bases between. In germline, CDR1 is GTSNPN, CDR2 SVGIG (reference sequence). The CDR3 loop is CAWSVRDIYEQYF. CDR3 nucleotides: TGTGCCTGGAGTGTTCGAGATATCTACGAGCAGTACTTC.

The genes are TRBV20-1 and TRBJ2-1, with TRBD2 matching over 7 bases. Unmatched junction bases numbered 8, after V lost 3 bases and J lost 0 bases. The length of the CDR3 is 16 residues. Per the germline V gene, CDR1 is DFQATT and CDR2 is SNEGSKA (reference sequence). The CDR3 DNA reads TGCAGTGCTAGTCCCCTGGGCGGGAGCTCCTACAATGAGCAGTTCTTC. Its translation is CSASPLGGSSYNEQFF.

The V call is TRBV5-4, the J call TRBJ2-2; either TRBD1 or TRBD2 may supply D (6 bases each). V was cut by 9 bases and J by 3 bases, with 12 bases left in between. CDR3 length: 13 residues. Germline CDR1 and CDR2: SGHNT and YYREEE (reference sequence). The CDR3 DNA follows: TGTGCCACGAGGGGGGAAGACACCGGGGAGCTGTTTTTT. Translated: CATRGEDTGELFF.

The sample holds many counts of this clonotype. The chain has TRBV6-5 and TRBJ2-7; no reliable D call. Trimming cost V 2 bases and J 4 bases, with 9 bases left between them. The CDR3 totals 13 residues. Germline-derived CDR1 and CDR2 are MNHEY and SVGAGI. The CDR3 DNA is TGTGCCAGCAGTTACGGTCACCTATACGAGCAGTACTTC. It yields the protein CASSYGHLYEQYF.

This clonotype was detected a few times. The chain recombines TRBV6-1 with TRBJ2-2; D could derive from TRBD1 or TRBD2 (5 bases each). V dropped 6 bases and J dropped 5 bases, with 10 bases sitting between them. The CDR3 totals 13 residues. Germline lookup yields CDR1 MNHNS and CDR2 SASEGT. This chain's CDR3 is CASSGTRTGELFF. The CDR3 DNA reads TGTGCCAGCAGCGGGACCCGGACCGGGGAGCTGTTTTTT.

In its sample, this clonotype was seen many times. V is TRBV20-1 and J is TRBJ2-7, with D possibly TRBD2 on 5 matching bases. V was trimmed by 0 bases and J by 5 bases, leaving 11 bases between them. The germline V gene has CDR1 DFQATT and CDR2 SNEGSKA (reference sequence). The CDR3 spans 13 residues. The CDR3 sequence is CSARDERDHEQYF. The CDR3 coding sequence is TGCAGTGCTAGAGATGAGAGGGATCACGAGCAGTACTTC.

This clonotype has at least ten counts. The genes are TRBV30 and TRBJ2-7; 8 positions match TRBD1. The germline gives CDR1 GTSNPN, CDR2 SVGIG (reference sequence). This CDR3 contains 12 residues. V gave up 3 bases and J gave up 5 bases; unmatched junction bases: 3. In nucleotides, the CDR3 is TGTGCCTGGAGGAAGGACAGGGACGAGCAGTACTTC. Amino acid sequence: CAWRKDRDEQYF. The whole variable domain, filled in from reference TRBV30 and TRBJ2-7, reads SQTIHQWPATLVQPVGSPLSLECTVEGTSNPNLYWYRQAAGRGLQLLFYSVGIGQISSEVPQNLSASRPQDRQFILSSKKLLLSDSGFYLCAWRKDRDEQYFGPGTRLTVT.

This clonotype was seen at least ten times. This chain links TRBV7-2 with TRBJ2-3; possibly TRBD2 for D (7 bases). Germline V gene lookup returns CDR1 SGHTA and CDR2 FQGNSA. This CDR3 is 15 amino acids long. Trimming pared 1 base from V and 6 bases from J, leaving 14 bases between. For the CDR3, the DNA is TGTGCCAGCAGCTTAGGGGGGGGGGCGCAGGATACGCAGTATTTT. It encodes CASSLGGGAQDTQYF.

This clonotype was recorded at least ten times. The genes are TRBV5-1 and TRBJ1-1; D is uncertain. V lost 4 bases and J 7 bases, leaving 11 bases between the germline ends. The germline gives CDR1 SGHRS, CDR2 YFSETQ. CDR3 size: 12 residues. CDR3 DNA: TGCGCCAGCAGCGACCCCCGGAGTGAAGCTTTCTTT. Translating it yields CASSDPRSEAFF. Full variable domain (missing parts from reference TRBV5-1 and TRBJ1-1): KAGVTQTPRYLIKTRGQQVTLSCSPISGHRSVSWYQQTPGQGLQFLFEYFSETQRNKGNFPGRFSGRQFSNSRSEMNVSTLELGDSALYLCASSDPRSEAFFGQGTRLTVV.

Worth noting for this clonotype: This is likely a read error, given that the CDR3 carries no conserved phenylalanine or tryptophan at its end. The chain carries TRBV27 and TRBJ1-5; D is undetermined. The germline gives CDR1 MNHEY, CDR2 SMNVEV (reference sequence). The length of the CDR3 is 13 residues. The germline V and J ends were trimmed by 5 bases and 3 bases, with 8 bases remaining between them. The CDR3 bases are TGTGCCAGCAGTCGTATGAACAATCAGCCCCAGCATCTT. The encoded protein is CASSRMNNQPQHL.

The V and J genes are TRBV20-1 and TRBJ2-7; 10 bases are shared with TRBD2. The junction had 7 bases not matched to a gene; V was cut back by 3 bases and J by 5 bases. The germline V gene has CDR1 DFQATT and CDR2 SNEGSKA (reference sequence). CDR3 length equals 14 residues. The CDR3 here is CSARVLAGGHEQYF. CDR3 nucleotides: TGCAGTGCTAGGGTGTTAGCGGGAGGCCACGAGCAGTACTTC.

The chain couples TRBV29-1 to TRBJ2-2, with D possibly TRBD2 on 6 matching bases. Germline CDR1 reads SQVTM; CDR2 reads ANQGSEA. The CDR3 is 11 amino acids. Trimming removed 3 bases from V and 13 bases from J, with 12 bases in between. CDR3: CSVDWGVGLFF. CDR3 coding DNA: TGCAGCGTTGACTGGGGGGTAGGGCTGTTTTTT.

This clonotype was seen repeatedly, ten times or more. The chain has TRBV11-2 and TRBJ2-5, with a possible D match to TRBD1 (6 bases). The CDR3 is 14 residues long. Germline CDR1 reads SGHAT; CDR2 reads FQNNGV. Between the trimmed V and J ends, which lost 4 bases and 1 base, there was a span of 10 bases. CDR3: CASSSLGAQETQYF. For the CDR3, the DNA is TGTGCCAGCAGCTCGTTGGGGGCCCAAGAGACCCAGTACTTC. Complete variable domain (other parts from reference TRBV11-2 and TRBJ2-5): EAGVAQSPRYKIIEKRQSVAFWCNPISGHATLYWYQQILGQGPKLLIQFQNNGVVDDSQLPKDRFSAERLKGVDSTLKIQPAKLEDSAVYLCASSSLGAQETQYFGPGTRLLVL.

Ten or more counts support this clonotype. The chain has TRBV18 and TRBJ1-2; TRBD1 matches at 7 bases. Germline lookup yields CDR1 KGHSH and CDR2 LQKENI. The CDR3 extends over 13 amino acids. The ends lost 5 bases at V and 3 bases at J; junction bases unmatched: 3. The CDR3: CASSAGTDYGYTF. CDR3 nucleotides: TGTGCCAGCTCAGCCGGGACAGACTATGGCTACACCTTC.

The genes are TRBV9 and TRBJ2-5, with 9 bases matching TRBD1. Germline assignment: CDR1 SGDLS and CDR2 YYNGEE. The CDR3 runs to 15 residues. V shed 3 bases and J 4 bases; nucleotides not matched to a gene: 7. CDR3 region: CASSETGTGLETQYF. The DNA for the CDR3 is TGTGCCAGCAGCGAAACCGGGACAGGGCTAGAGACCCAGTACTTC.

This clonotype has more than one count but fewer than ten. The chain uses TRBV29-1 and TRBJ1-3; TRBD1 is a possible D gene (5 bases). CDR3 length: 13 residues. CDR1 SQVTM and CDR2 ANQGSEA come from the germline V gene. Trimming pared 6 bases from V and 4 bases from J, leaving 13 bases between. CDR3 DNA sequence: TGCAGCGTCGACCAGGGCTCGGGAAACACCATATATTTT. Residues: CSVDQGSGNTIYF.

There are many counts of this clonotype. The chain links TRBV5-1 to TRBJ2-1; 13 bases align to TRBD2. Germline V gene sequence: CDR1 SGHRS, CDR2 YFSETQ. The CDR3 spans 15 residues. The junction had 4 bases not matched to a gene; V was cut back by 4 bases and J by 6 bases. Written as DNA, the CDR3 is TGCGCCAGCAGCCCAGGACTAGCGGGAGCCAATGAGCAGTTCTTC. This sequence encodes CASSPGLAGANEQFF.

This clonotype was observed a handful of times. The gene calls are TRBV20-1 and TRBJ2-3; D call uncertain. Trimming took off 6 bases at V and 3 bases at J, with 10 bases between the two ends. The CDR3 is made up of 12 amino acids. Germline V gene lookup returns CDR1 DFQATT and CDR2 SNEGSKA (reference sequence). For the CDR3, the DNA is TGCAGTGCCACGGCTAGTACAGATACGCAGTATTTT. Translating it yields CSATASTDTQYF.

This clonotype appeared many times. The gene calls are TRBV28 and TRBJ1-2; 9 bases fit TRBD1. From germline, CDR1 is MDHEN and CDR2 SYDVKM. The CDR3 has 15 amino acids. The J segment lost 4 bases and the V segment lost 5 bases, leaving 8 bases of the junction unmatched. This chain's CDR3 is CASSPTGGLIYGYTF. The CDR3 nucleotides are TGTGCCAGCAGTCCCACAGGGGGCCTAATCTATGGCTACACCTTC.

This clonotype was seen many times. The V gene is TRBV20-1, the J gene TRBJ2-3, with D possibly being TRBD2 (5 bases). The CDR3 is made up of 12 amino acids. Germline V gene sequence: CDR1 DFQATT, CDR2 SNEGSKA (reference sequence). V was pared by 3 bases and J by 11 bases, with 15 bases between. The CDR3 protein is CSASLPPAGQYF. The DNA of the CDR3 is TGCAGTGCTAGTCTACCCCCCGCGGGGCAGTATTTT.

Details on this clonotype: This may be a read error, as it is one base from a much larger clone. The rearrangement uses TRBV19 and TRBJ2-7; possibly TRBD2 for D (6 bases). The CDR3 has 13 amino acids. Germline-derived CDR1 and CDR2 are LNHDA and SQIVND (reference sequence). The CDR3 spells CVSSPSVSYEQYF. The DNA for the CDR3 is TGTGTCAGTAGCCCTAGCGTAAGCTACGAGCAGTACTTC.

At least ten counts were recorded for this clonotype. This chain uses TRBV20-1 with TRBJ1-1, with D unresolved. Trimming shortened V by 3 bases and J by 4 bases, and 12 bases separated the two germline ends. The germline V gene encodes CDR1 DFQATT and CDR2 SNEGSKA (reference sequence). This CDR3 is built from 13 residues. The CDR3: CSASFTASTEAFF. Here the CDR3 DNA reads TGCAGTGCTAGTTTTACGGCGAGCACTGAAGCTTTCTTT.

The rearrangement joins TRBV29-1 to TRBJ1-6; D unresolved. This CDR3 has 13 residues. Trimming removed 4 bases at V and 9 bases at J, with 13 bases between. Germline V gives CDR1 SQVTM, CDR2 ANQGSEA. CDR3 sequence reads: CSVGAALGSPLHF. The CDR3, as DNA: TGCAGCGTTGGGGCAGCCCTCGGTTCACCCCTCCACTTT.

This clonotype was observed many times. The chain joins TRBV15 to TRBJ1-5, with D unresolved. CDR3 length: 17 residues. Germline V gene sequence: CDR1 LNHNV, CDR2 YYDKDF (reference sequence). V was pared by 0 bases and J by 2 bases, with 14 bases between. In nucleotides, the CDR3 is TGTGCCACCAGCAGAGATTCTACGGGCTCCGGCAATCAGCCCCAGCATTTT. Its translation: CATSRDSTGSGNQPQHF.

This CDR3 is CASSLGMLPYEQYF. CDR3 DNA: TGTGCCAGCAGCTTAGGCATGTTACCCTACGAGCAGTACTTC. The chain couples TRBV11-1 to TRBJ2-7; D gene ambiguous. The CDR3 length is 14 residues. Trimming stripped 1 base from V and 2 bases from J, with 9 bases between. The germline V gene encodes CDR1 SGHAT and CDR2 FQDESV (reference sequence).

In this sample, this clonotype turned up a few times. This may be a read error, as it is one base from a much larger clone. The CDR3 nucleotides read TGTGCCAGCAGCCCCGTGCTGTCCGAGGAGCTGTTTTTT. Protein: CASSPVLSEELFF. The chain has TRBV11-2 and TRBJ2-2; D unresolved. The CDR3 extends over 13 amino acids. Trimming removed 5 bases from V and 10 bases from J, with 14 bases in between. The germline V gene encodes CDR1 SGHAT and CDR2 FQNNGV.

This chain links TRBV15 with TRBJ2-5, with 8 bases aligning to TRBD2. Germline V gives CDR1 LNHNV, CDR2 YYDKDF (reference sequence). The CDR3 consists of 17 residues. The V segment lost 5 bases and the J segment 5 bases; nucleotides outside the gene matches: 16. The CDR3 loop reads CATSSRSSGPLAETQYF. For the CDR3, the DNA is TGTGCCACCAGCTCCCGTTCTAGCGGGCCCCTGGCGGAGACCCAGTACTTC.

This clonotype was counted many times. The rearrangement links TRBV3-1 to TRBJ1-5; no firm D call. CDR1 is LGHDT, CDR2 YNNKEL, per germline (reference sequence). The CDR3 runs to 14 residues. V shed 0 bases and J shed 1 base, with 4 bases lying between them. Here the CDR3 DNA reads TGTGCCAGCAGCCAAGATGCCAGCAATCAGCCCCAGCATTTT. This encodes CASSQDASNQPQHF.